The sequence of this T cell receptor beta chain was determined in a study of cytomegalovirus exposure and HLA in healthy donors. In the study overall: The Caucasian-associated ancestry cluster held 65% to 85% of roughly 400 genotyped donors. Study conclusions and caveats: There were some V segments, including TRBV6-2 and TRBV6-3, excluded as indistinguishable. Rarity held for most TCR sequences, but there were some public TCRs that occurred in many donors. In vitro checks showed that a few CMV-associated chains really do target CMV antigens.

About this clone: The antigen is unknown.

The primer mix had 60 Vbeta and 13 Jbeta primers. Produced via immunoSEQ multiplex PCR; TCRdb's table is partial and in-frame only. This sample's table has fewer than 150,000 clones. Per germline, CDR1 MDHEN and CDR2 SYDVKM. This CDR3 has 15 amino acids. Trimming took off 4 bases at V and 3 bases at J, with 13 bases between the two ends. This clonotype was obtained from a man aged 35 to 55 in good health and CMV-seronegative. The V gene is TRBV28, the J gene TRBJ1-5; a possible D gene is TRBD1 (6 bases). The sequenced sample was PBMCs. CDR3 sequence (DNA): TGTGCCAGCAGTTCCTCACAGGGTTCCAATCAGCCCCAGCATTTT. It codes for CASSSSQGSNQPQHF. The entire variable domain, with the rest obtained from reference TRBV28 and TRBJ1-5, is as follows: DVKVTQSSRYLVKRTGEKVFLECVQDMDHENMFWYRQDPGLGLRLIYFSYDVKMKEKGDIPEGYSVSREKKERFSLILESASTNQTSMYLCASSSSQGSNQPQHFGDGTRLSIL.